Detailed here is one TCR beta chain. Its antigen remains unknown. This sample was included in a study of T cells in Graves' hyperthyroidism and ophthalmopathy. The wider study: The initial diagnosis was the point when peripheral blood was collected, ahead of any treatment. Study findings and constraints: A model of 13 V-J pairs discriminated ophthalmopathy from stable hyperthyroidism. Within blood appeared most thyroid clonotypes that had expanded above 0.001.

Patients aged 18 to 65 with hyperthyroidism were newly diagnosed, with duration under 2 months. Amplification of TCR beta CDR3 regions was performed using RNA transcripts as template. HTBI primers were used for first-round RT-PCR of the TCR CDR3. TCRdb redid the calling of the multiplex PCR reads with MiXCR, one entry per CDR3 protein. Of around 200,000 distinct CDR3 sequences listed, 15% to 20% are singletons. This receptor was identified in a man aged 40-49 years with Graves' hyperthyroidism. Input material: blood.

DNA of the CDR3: TGTGCCAGCAGGACGGGACAGCGGGGACAAGAGACCCAGTACTTC. It is translated as CASRTGQRGQETQYF. The J gene is TRBJ2-5, the V gene TRBV6-1; D tentatively fits TRBD1 or TRBD2 (7 bases each). The CDR3 has 15 residues. V was clipped by 6 bases and J by 2 bases, with 16 bases between them. CDR1 is MNHNS, CDR2 SASEGT, per germline.